This TCR beta chain was observed in a study of T-cell reconstitution after alpha-beta-depleted transplantation in children (dated by TCRdb to about 2016). Study-wide context: Using TCR repertoire profiling, the study followed T-cell immune reconstitution in a quantitative way in children after TCRalphabeta/CD19-depleted allogeneic hematopoietic cell transplantation.

Regarding this clonotype: Its antigen is unknown. One base away there is no much larger clone; base qualities are not given.

The library was made by PCR. Sequenced on an Illumina HiSeq 2500. TCR library preparation used molecular barcoding, with unique molecular identifiers applied to normalize quantification of the TCRbeta repertoire. TCRdb's own reprocessing of the public reads used fastp at Q25 and MiXCR and kept productive beta chains. Identical CDR3 proteins give one entry, which carries the most common genes and DNA. This sample gives hundreds of thousands of distinct CDR3 sequences in total; roughly 33% of them show up just once. Around 2.5% of the sample is in the top ten clones. CDR1 SGDLS and CDR2 YYNGEE are derived from the germline V gene. Relative to germline, V is missing 0 bases and J is missing 8 bases, with 11 bases of the junction outside any gene match. From the cysteine through the phenylalanine, the CDR3 covers 16 amino acids. Only the CDR3 DNA stays, 48 bases, in frame from base 1.

This receptor was identified in a human donor who donated a stem cell graft to a child with aplastic anemia. The chain is assembled from TRBV9 and TRBJ2-1; 7 central bases correspond to TRBD2. The material was PBMCs from the stem cell graft donor, obtained from the stem cell graft. This receptor has the CDR3 CASSVVDRGSRDEQFF. The DNA is TGTGCCAGCAGCGTAGTAGATCGCGGGAGCCGAGATGAGCAGTTCTTC. Supplemented by the reference TRBV9 and TRBJ2-1 proteins around the CDR3, the complete variable domain is DSGVTQTPKHLITATGQRVTLRCSPRSGDLSVYWYQQSLDQGLQFLIQYYNGEERAKGNILERFSAQQFPDLHSELNLSSLELGDSALYFCASSVVDRGSRDEQFFGPGTRLTVL.